Listed here is a single T cell receptor beta chain. Its antigen is still unknown. The authors prepared the TCRbeta library with unique molecular identifiers. TCRdb re-analysed the PCR reads in MiXCR, keeping a single row per CDR3 protein. Here the sample spans more than 200,000 distinct CDR3 sequences, around 25% being singletons. The data originate from a study of T-cell reconstitution after alpha-beta-depleted transplantation in children. The study, taken as a whole, reports: Where alpha-beta T cells came from about two months after transplant was reportedly several hundred expanded graft clones. Day-60 TCRbeta diversity that was high in some patients was derived from surviving recipient T cells and thymic progenitors. Among T cells one year after transplant, newly produced cells accounted for most counts and diversity.

Sequencing was performed on PBMCs, taken before TCRalphabeta/CD19-depleted stem cell transplant. The sequence was collected from a girl aged 2-10 years with Fanconi anemia, due to receive a stem cell transplant.

CDR3 protein: CASSSFSGRAPSRANTQYF. CDR3 DNA: TGTGCCAGCAGCTCATTCAGCGGGAGGGCCCCCTCACGGGCAAATACGCAGTATTTT. This chain joins TRBV11-2 and TRBJ2-3, with 10 nucleotides matching TRBD2. Germline V CDR1 and CDR2: SGHAT, FQNNGV. The ends lost 4 bases at V and 7 bases at J; junction bases unmatched: 20. The CDR3 totals 19 residues.